One and the same sample provided the 27 T cell receptor beta chains below, sequenced in a study of a mutant IDH1 vaccine in newly diagnosed glioma. The time point: week 47, end of study. Every vaccine dose comprised 300 ug of mutant IDH1 20-mer peptide plus topical imiquimod. Their cognate antigens are unknown. The method was immunoSEQ multiplex PCR; TCRdb's version includes in-frame clones alone and lacks a portion of them. The table shows more than 50,000 clones, with 65% occurring only once. The sequences come from peripheral blood mononuclear cells (PBMCs), collected from a glioma patient whose treatment included an IDH1 peptide vaccine. These receptors all stem from a middle-aged man with glioma. Some clones in this sample may be carry-over from other donors' samples.

The chain uses TRBV5-1 and TRBJ2-7; 11 bases align to TRBD2. Trimming removed 4 bases from V and 6 bases from J; junction bases left unmatched: 6. Germline CDR1 is SGHRS and CDR2 is YFSETQ. This CDR3 has 14 residues. Here the CDR3 DNA reads TGCGCCAGCAGCCAACTAGCGGGGGACCTCGAGCAGTACTTC. Translation: CASSQLAGDLEQYF.

CDR3 sequence (DNA): TGTGCCAGCAGCTCCCCGGGACAGGTAGATACTGAAGCTTTCTTT. Protein sequence: CASSSPGQVDTEAFF. The V call is TRBV27, the J call TRBJ1-1; 8 bases map to TRBD1. The germline V gene encodes CDR1 MNHEY and CDR2 SMNVEV (reference sequence). The trim removed 6 bases at V and 5 bases at J, leaving 11 bases unmatched. The CDR3 sequence is 15 residues long.

The CDR3 sequence is CASSPRGGSYNEQFF. As DNA, the CDR3 is TGTGCCAGCTCACCACGGGGCGGATCCTACAATGAGCAGTTCTTC. The V call is TRBV18, the J call TRBJ2-1; a possible D gene is TRBD1 (5 bases). The CDR3 runs 15 residues. Per germline, CDR1 KGHSH and CDR2 LQKENI. V gave up 1 base and J gave up 1 base, with 8 bases separating them.

This clone was observed a handful of times. The chain combines TRBV14 with TRBJ1-1; D unresolved. This CDR3 contains 15 residues. The V end lost 4 bases, the J end lost 0 bases, and 12 bases lay between the germline ends. Looked up from germline, CDR1 is SGHDN and CDR2 is FVKESK. The CDR3 loop is CASSLLPLMNTEAFF. The CDR3 bases are TGTGCCAGCAGCCTTTTGCCCCTTATGAACACTGAAGCTTTCTTT.

The chain couples TRBV10-3 to TRBJ2-1, with D perhaps matching TRBD1 or TRBD2 (5 bases each). CDR1 and CDR2 from the germline V gene are ENHRY and SYGVKD. The CDR3 extends over 11 amino acids. The V end lost 10 bases, the J end lost 8 bases, and 12 bases lay between the germline ends. The CDR3 sequence is CATGTSDEQFF. The CDR3 coding sequence is TGTGCCACCGGGACCAGCGATGAGCAGTTCTTC.

The chain carries TRBV2 and TRBJ1-2; D is possibly TRBD1 (6 bases). This CDR3 contains 16 residues. Trimming shortened V by 4 bases and J by 5 bases, and 20 bases separated the two germline ends. Germline CDR1 SNHLY, CDR2 FYNNEI. The CDR3 DNA reads as TGTGCCAGCAGTGTCCCGGGGGGCAGGGGAGAGTATGGCTACACCTTC. It encodes CASSVPGGRGEYGYTF.

The chain uses TRBV2 and TRBJ1-2; 7 positions agree with TRBD1. Trimming took 6 bases from V and 2 from J; bases not matched to a gene: 9. Looked up from germline, CDR1 is SNHLY and CDR2 is FYNNEI. This CDR3 is built from 15 residues. CDR3 sequence reads: CASRLQGSENYGYTF. The DNA for the CDR3 is TGTGCCAGCAGACTACAGGGGTCGGAGAACTATGGCTACACCTTC.

This clone was counted between two and nine times. The chain recombines TRBV4-1 with TRBJ2-7, with TRBD2 as a possible D gene (5 bases). Trimming took off 5 bases at V and 7 bases at J, with 9 bases between the two ends. The CDR3 has 11 residues. Per germline, CDR1 MGHRA and CDR2 YSYEKL. The CDR3 loop is CASSGGWEQYF. The CDR3 region has the DNA TGCGCCAGCAGCGGAGGCTGGGAGCAGTACTTC.

This chain joins TRBV6-5 and TRBJ1-2; no clear D. CDR3 length: 13 amino acids. V gave up 2 bases and J gave up 2 bases, with 6 bases separating them. CDR1 and CDR2 from the germline V gene are MNHEY and SVGAGI. CDR3 region: CASSYGQNYGYTF. The CDR3 DNA follows: TGTGCCAGCAGTTACGGGCAGAACTATGGCTACACCTTC.

Note on this clone: The identical CDR3 is also encoded by other nucleotide sequences in the sample. The chain employs TRBV30 and TRBJ1-5; 9 nucleotides match TRBD1. This CDR3 is 14 amino acids long. Germline trimming cut 1 base from V and 4 bases from J; bases unmatched to any gene: 2. Germline V CDR1 and CDR2: GTSNPN, SVGIG (reference sequence). DNA of the CDR3: TGTGCCTGGAGTGCTGGACAGGGGAATCAGCCCCAGCATTTT. Its protein product is CAWSAGQGNQPQHF.

This clone has only a few counts. The same CDR3 can be traced to other DNA sequences in this sample. The chain joins TRBV2 to TRBJ1-6; D gene unclear. CDR1 and CDR2 from the germline V gene are SNHLY and FYNNEI. CDR3 length equals 12 residues. V lost 3 bases and J lost 7, with 4 bases in between. The DNA for the CDR3 is TGTGCCAGCAGTGAGGGGAATTCACCCCTCCACTTT. Its protein product is CASSEGNSPLHF.

This clone has more than one count but fewer than ten. The chain recombines TRBV9 with TRBJ1-1; D is ambiguous. The length of the CDR3 is 15 residues. V dropped 0 bases and J dropped 1 base, with 10 bases sitting between them. Germline V lookup: CDR1 SGDLS, CDR2 YYNGEE. The CDR3 loop is CASSVDLFGNTEAFF. The CDR3 nucleotides are TGTGCCAGCAGCGTAGATCTGTTTGGGAACACTGAAGCTTTCTTT.

This chain links TRBV5-1 with TRBJ1-1, with TRBD1 as a possible D gene (6 bases). This CDR3 has 14 residues. Between the trimmed V and J ends, which lost 6 bases and 5 bases, there was a span of 17 bases. In germline, CDR1 is SGHRS, CDR2 YFSETQ. The CDR3 spells CASMMDSGETEAFF. In DNA, the CDR3 is TGCGCCAGCATGATGGACAGTGGGGAGACTGAAGCTTTCTTT.

This clone came up a few times. The gene calls are TRBV10-2 and TRBJ1-1; TRBD1 might be the D (5 bases). Trimming took off 6 bases at V and 3 bases at J, with 11 bases between the two ends. The CDR3 consists of 13 residues. CDR1 and CDR2 (germline): WSHSY, SAAADI. CDR3 protein: CASSFAGHTEAFF. In DNA form, the CDR3 reads TGCGCCAGCAGCTTTGCAGGGCACACTGAAGCTTTCTTT.

The rearrangement joins TRBV6-4 to TRBJ1-1, with 10 bases aligning to TRBD1. Per the germline V gene, CDR1 is MRHNA and CDR2 is SNTAGT. V dropped 6 bases and J dropped 5; count of bases not matched to a gene: 9. This CDR3 comprises 15 residues. CDR3 coding DNA: TGTGCCAGCAGAGATACAGACAGGGGGCTGACTGAAGCTTTCTTT. Translated, it gives CASRDTDRGLTEAFF.

This chain links TRBV9 with TRBJ1-2; TRBD1 might be the D (5 bases). This CDR3 spans 15 amino acids. The V and J ends lost 2 bases and 1 base respectively, with 12 bases between them. Germline lookup yields CDR1 SGDLS and CDR2 YYNGEE. This chain's CDR3 is CASSVGDSDNYGYTF. CDR3 DNA sequence: TGTGCCAGCAGCGTTGGGGACTCGGATAACTATGGCTACACCTTC. Based on the CDR3 plus reference TRBV9 and TRBJ1-2, the full variable domain is DSGVTQTPKHLITATGQRVTLRCSPRSGDLSVYWYQQSLDQGLQFLIQYYNGEERAKGNILERFSAQQFPDLHSELNLSSLELGDSALYFCASSVGDSDNYGYTFGSGTRLTVV.

CDR3 DNA sequence: TGCGCCAGCAGCTCGACAGGGTTTGGTGCAGATACGCAGTATTTT. Protein: CASSSTGFGADTQYF. The rearrangement joins TRBV4-1 to TRBJ2-3; 7 bases line up with TRBD1. V shed 5 bases, J shed 4 bases, and the junction held 9 bases outside the gene matches. Germline V gene lookup returns CDR1 MGHRA and CDR2 YSYEKL. The CDR3 contains 15 residues.

This clone occurred once. This sequence joins TRBV15 and TRBJ1-5, with a weak D call TRBD1 (6 bases). The CDR3 sequence is 15 residues long. From germline, CDR1 is LNHNV and CDR2 YYDKDF (reference sequence). Trimming left V 3 bases short and J 6 bases short, with 15 bases between. Here the CDR3 DNA reads TGTGCCACCAGCAGGAACTGGGGGCAGGGTCAGCCCCAGCATTTT. It codes for CATSRNWGQGQPQHF.

The V call is TRBV11-2, the J call TRBJ2-5, with unresolved D. Germline values: CDR1 SGHAT, CDR2 FQNNGV. The CDR3 totals 12 residues. V shed 1 base and J shed 5 bases, with 5 bases lying between them. This CDR3 reads CASSLGPETQYF. In DNA form, the CDR3 reads TGTGCCAGCAGCTTAGGCCCCGAGACCCAGTACTTC.

The rearrangement links TRBV6-5 to TRBJ1-1, with D perhaps TRBD1 (6 bases). Germline lookup yields CDR1 MNHEY and CDR2 SVGAGI. With 8 bases removed from V and 5 bases from J, the gap between germline ends came to 15 bases. The CDR3 is 13 residues long. DNA for the CDR3: TGTGCCAGCGGGCAAGGGGGAAAAACTGAAGCTTTCTTT. Residues: CASGQGGKTEAFF.

This sequence joins TRBV29-1 and TRBJ2-7, with D tentatively TRBD2 (5 bases). This CDR3 has 12 amino acids. Trimming stripped 5 bases from V and 0 bases from J, with 8 bases between. The V gene's germline CDR1 is SQVTM and CDR2 ANQGSEA. The CDR3 DNA is TGCAGCGTTAGGGAGAGCTCCTACGAGCAGTACTTC. Protein: CSVRESSYEQYF.

CDR3 sequence reads: CASSLGQGQETQYF. CDR3 DNA sequence: TGCGCCAGCAGCTTAGGACAGGGCCAAGAGACCCAGTACTTC. The chain employs TRBV5-1 and TRBJ2-5, with 8 bases fitting TRBD1. The germline gives CDR1 SGHRS, CDR2 YFSETQ. CDR3 length equals 14 residues. The trim removed 2 bases at V and 1 base at J, leaving 1 base unmatched.

The chain has TRBV7-9 and TRBJ2-7; D is possibly TRBD2 (5 bases). The V gene lost 5 bases and the J gene lost 7 bases, with 12 bases spanning the gap. This CDR3 spans 12 amino acids. Germline CDR1 reads SEHNR; CDR2 reads FQNEAQ (reference sequence). CDR3 sequence (DNA): TGTGCCAGCAGCGGAAGCGGTAGGGAGCAGTACTTC. Residues: CASSGSGREQYF.

This chain uses TRBV6-5 with TRBJ1-2; 9 bases are shared with TRBD1. Trimming took 6 bases from V and 4 from J; bases not matched to a gene: 9. Per the germline V gene, CDR1 is MNHEY and CDR2 is SVGAGI. This CDR3 has 15 residues. The CDR3: CASSDPGQGFYGYTF. DNA for the CDR3: TGTGCCAGCAGCGATCCGGGACAGGGTTTCTATGGCTACACCTTC.

This chain connects TRBV29-1 to TRBJ1-1; 9 bases fit TRBD1. The CDR3 contains 14 residues. CDR1 and CDR2 from the germline V gene are SQVTM and ANQGSEA. Trimming at V came to 4 bases and at J to 7 bases, leaving 10 bases not matched to a gene. For the CDR3, the DNA is TGCAGCGTTGTATCCAGGACAGGGGCGATTGAAGCTTTCTTT. This encodes CSVVSRTGAIEAFF.

The V call is TRBV11-2, the J call TRBJ1-1; D not resolved. V was trimmed by 5 bases and J by 10 bases, leaving 8 bases between them. Germline values: CDR1 SGHAT, CDR2 FQNNGV. CDR3 size: 10 residues. The CDR3 protein is CASSPDPAFF. DNA for the CDR3: TGTGCCAGCAGCCCGGACCCAGCTTTCTTT.

The J gene is TRBJ2-1, the V gene TRBV15, with a tentative D call TRBD1 (6 bases). Trimming took 0 bases from V and 9 from J, leaving 12 bases between them. The CDR3 is 14 amino acids. CDR1 and CDR2 (germline): LNHNV, YYDKDF (reference sequence). The CDR3 protein is CATSRDTGQAEQFF. The CDR3, as DNA: TGTGCCACCAGCAGAGATACAGGGCAGGCTGAGCAGTTCTTC. The full variable domain, its missing parts supplied by reference TRBV15 and TRBJ2-1, is DAMVIQNPRYQVTQFGKPVTLSCSQTLNHNVMYWYQQKSSQAPKLLFHYYDKDFNNEADTPDNFQSRRPNTSFCFLDIRSPGLGDTAMYLCATSRDTGQAEQFFGPGTRLTVL.